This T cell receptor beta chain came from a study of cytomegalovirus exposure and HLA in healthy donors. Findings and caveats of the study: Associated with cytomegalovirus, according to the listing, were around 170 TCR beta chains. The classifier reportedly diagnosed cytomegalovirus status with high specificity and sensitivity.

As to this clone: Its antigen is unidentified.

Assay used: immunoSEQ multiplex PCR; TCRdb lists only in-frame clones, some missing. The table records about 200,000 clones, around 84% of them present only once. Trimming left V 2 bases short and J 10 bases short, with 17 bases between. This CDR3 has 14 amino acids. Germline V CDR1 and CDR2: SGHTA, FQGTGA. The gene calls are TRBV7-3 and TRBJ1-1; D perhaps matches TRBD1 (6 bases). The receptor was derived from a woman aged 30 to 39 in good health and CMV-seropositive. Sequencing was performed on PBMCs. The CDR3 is CASSLSGGPSGAFF. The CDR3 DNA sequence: TGTGCCAGCAGCTTATCCGGGGGGCCGAGTGGAGCTTTCTTT.